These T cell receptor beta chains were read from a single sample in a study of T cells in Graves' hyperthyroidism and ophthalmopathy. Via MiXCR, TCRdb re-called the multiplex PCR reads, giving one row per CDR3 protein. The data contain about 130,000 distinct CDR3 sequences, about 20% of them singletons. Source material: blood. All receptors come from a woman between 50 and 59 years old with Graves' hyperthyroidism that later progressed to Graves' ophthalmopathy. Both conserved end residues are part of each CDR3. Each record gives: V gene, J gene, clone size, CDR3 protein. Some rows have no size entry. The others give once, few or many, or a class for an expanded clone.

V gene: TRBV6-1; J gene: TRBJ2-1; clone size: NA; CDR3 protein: CASSRIAGGSYNEQFF
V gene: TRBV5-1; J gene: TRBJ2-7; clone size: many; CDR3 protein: CASSLGWQGTYEQYF
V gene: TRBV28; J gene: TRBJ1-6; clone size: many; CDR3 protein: CASSFPPPNSPLHF
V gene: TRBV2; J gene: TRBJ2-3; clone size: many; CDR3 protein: CASNRDRGNTQYF
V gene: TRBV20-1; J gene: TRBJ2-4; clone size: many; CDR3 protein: CSAKTSGPLAKNIQYF
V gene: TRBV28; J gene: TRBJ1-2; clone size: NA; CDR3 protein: CASSYGGGSYGYTF
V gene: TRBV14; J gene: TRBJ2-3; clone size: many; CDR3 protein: CASSHWGTDTQYF
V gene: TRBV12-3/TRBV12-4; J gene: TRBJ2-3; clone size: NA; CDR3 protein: CASSQDRVDADTQYF
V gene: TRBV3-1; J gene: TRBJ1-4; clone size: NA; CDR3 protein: CASSNTGQGDEKLFF
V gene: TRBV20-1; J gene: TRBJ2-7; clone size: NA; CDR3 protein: CSATGQATYEQYF
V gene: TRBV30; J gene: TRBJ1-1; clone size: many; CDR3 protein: CAWMQVNTEAFF
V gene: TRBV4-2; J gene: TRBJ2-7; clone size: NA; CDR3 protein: CASSQDHGQGYEQYF
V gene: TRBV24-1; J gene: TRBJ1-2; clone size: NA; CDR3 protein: CATSDQTGYGYTF
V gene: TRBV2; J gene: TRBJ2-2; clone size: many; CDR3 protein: CASRVWSGTGELFF
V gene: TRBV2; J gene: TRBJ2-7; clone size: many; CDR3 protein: CASRKPGLAGVGEQYF
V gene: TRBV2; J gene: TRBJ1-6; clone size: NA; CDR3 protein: CASRAGTGNNSPLHF
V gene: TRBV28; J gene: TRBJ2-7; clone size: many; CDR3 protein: CASSPRRRGLAGVQEQYF
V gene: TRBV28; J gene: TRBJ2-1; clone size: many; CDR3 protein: CASSFNIGPTDEQFF
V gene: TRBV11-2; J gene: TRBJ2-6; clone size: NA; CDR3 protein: CASSLVGTGANVLTF
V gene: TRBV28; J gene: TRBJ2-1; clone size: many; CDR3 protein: CASSPNEGYNEQFF
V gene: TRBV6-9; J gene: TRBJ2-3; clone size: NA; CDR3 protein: CASSVLTSEGTQYF
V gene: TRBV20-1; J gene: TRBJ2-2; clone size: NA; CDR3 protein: CSARDILRGDTGELFF
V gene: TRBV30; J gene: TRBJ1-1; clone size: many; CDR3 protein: CAWREDRGRVVNTEAFF
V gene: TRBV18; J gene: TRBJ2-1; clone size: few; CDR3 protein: CASSPGEGGRNEQFF
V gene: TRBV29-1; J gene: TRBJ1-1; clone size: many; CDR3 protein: CSALDRKNTEAFF
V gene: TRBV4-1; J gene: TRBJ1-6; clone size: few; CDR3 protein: CASSQEGGSSYNSPLHF
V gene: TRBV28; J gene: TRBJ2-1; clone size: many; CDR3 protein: CASRLGNEQFF
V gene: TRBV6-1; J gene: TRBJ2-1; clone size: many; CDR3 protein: CASSLRASSYNEQFF
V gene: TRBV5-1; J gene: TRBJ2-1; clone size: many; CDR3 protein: CASSLNGLQHNEQFF
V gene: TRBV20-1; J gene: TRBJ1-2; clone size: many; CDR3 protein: CSYREDTGKGYTF
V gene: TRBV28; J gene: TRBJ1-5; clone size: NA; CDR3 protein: CASSLRQGAPNQPQHF
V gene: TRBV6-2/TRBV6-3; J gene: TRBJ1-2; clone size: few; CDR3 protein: CASSLSFVYGYTF
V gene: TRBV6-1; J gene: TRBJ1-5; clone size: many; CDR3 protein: CASSERQAYQPQHF
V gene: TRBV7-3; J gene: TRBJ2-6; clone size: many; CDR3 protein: CASSSTSGRPSGANVLTF
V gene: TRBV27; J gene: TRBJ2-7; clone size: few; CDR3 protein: CASSSTRQKYAGNSYEQYF
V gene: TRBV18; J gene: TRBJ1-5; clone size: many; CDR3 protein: CASSTDRPRAGNQPQHF
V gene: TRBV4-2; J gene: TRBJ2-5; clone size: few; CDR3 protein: CASSQEQGSQETQYF
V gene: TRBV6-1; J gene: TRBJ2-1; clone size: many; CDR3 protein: CASSATRSNEQFF
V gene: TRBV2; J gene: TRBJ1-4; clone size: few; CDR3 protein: CASSDRGRNEKLFF
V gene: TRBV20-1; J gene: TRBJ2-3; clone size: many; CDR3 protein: CSARRPSQLGTDTQYF
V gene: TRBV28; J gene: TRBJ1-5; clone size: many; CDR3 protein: CASSQPQGPNQPQHF
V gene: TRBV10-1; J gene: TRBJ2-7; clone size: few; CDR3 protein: CASSESRTVYEQYF
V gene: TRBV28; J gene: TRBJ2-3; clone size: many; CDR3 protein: CASSLIAGRLTDTQYF
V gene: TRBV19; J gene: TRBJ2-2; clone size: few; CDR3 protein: CASSFLTSGRRTGELFF
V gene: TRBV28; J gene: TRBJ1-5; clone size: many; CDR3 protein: CASSLIRGPQPQHF
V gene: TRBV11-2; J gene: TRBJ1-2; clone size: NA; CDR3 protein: CASSLRGRGGYTF
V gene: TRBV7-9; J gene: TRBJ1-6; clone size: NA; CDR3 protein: CASSTDRGGSPLHF
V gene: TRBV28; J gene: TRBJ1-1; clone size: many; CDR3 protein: CASPPGGMNTEAFF
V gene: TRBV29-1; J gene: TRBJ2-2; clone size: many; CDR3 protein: CSVAGTIAGELFF
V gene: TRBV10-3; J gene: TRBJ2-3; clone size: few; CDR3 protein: CAISETPGGGDTQYF
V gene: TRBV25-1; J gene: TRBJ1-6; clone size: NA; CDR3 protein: CASSTIQYNSPLHF
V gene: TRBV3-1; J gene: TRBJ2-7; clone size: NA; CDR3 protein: CASSLAVLSRREQYF
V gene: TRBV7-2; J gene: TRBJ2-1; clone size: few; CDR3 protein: CAITSVLGGLAGRYNEQFF
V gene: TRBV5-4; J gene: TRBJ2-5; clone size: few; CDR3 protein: CASSLDRAGGETQYF
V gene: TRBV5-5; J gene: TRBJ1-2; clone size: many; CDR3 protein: CASNSGLYGYTF
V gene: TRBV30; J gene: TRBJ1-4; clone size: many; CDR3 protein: CASMGQVNEKLFF
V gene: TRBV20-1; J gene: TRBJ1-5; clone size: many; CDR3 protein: CSASQRRGGLGPQHF
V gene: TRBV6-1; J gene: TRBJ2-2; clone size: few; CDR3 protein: CASNIPRGMNTGELFF
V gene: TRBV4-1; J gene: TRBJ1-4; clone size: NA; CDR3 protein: CASSQDGAGNDKLFF
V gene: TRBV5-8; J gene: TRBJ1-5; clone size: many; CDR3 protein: CASSRTGGDQPQHF